Below, 25 T cell receptor beta chains from the same sample are listed, as sequenced in a study of beta chain features in type 1 diabetes. The entirety of the isolated RNA underwent reverse transcription, so expressed TCRB transcripts were sequenced. Assay used: immunoSEQ multiplex PCR; TCRdb lists only in-frame clones, some missing. Of 850,000 to 900,000 clones in the sample, about a sixth were seen once. The sequenced sample was naive CD4+ T cells from blood. The source of these receptors is a woman under 30 in good health.

This chain uses TRBV11-1 with TRBJ1-4, with 7 bases lining up with TRBD1. V lost 6 bases and J lost 3; bases outside the gene matches: 4. CDR1 is SGHAT and CDR2 is FQDESV in the germline V gene (reference sequence). The CDR3 length is 14 residues. CDR3: CASRIGTANEKLFF. CDR3 sequence (DNA): TGTGCCAGCAGGATTGGGACAGCTAATGAAAAACTGTTTTTT.

The chain uses TRBV5-1 and TRBJ2-2; maybe TRBD1 (5 bases). The germline V and J ends were trimmed by 5 bases and 0 bases, with 11 bases remaining between them. Germline values: CDR1 SGHRS, CDR2 YFSETQ. This CDR3 is built from 15 residues. CDR3 loop: CASSGGATNTGELFF. The CDR3 bases are TGCGCCAGCAGTGGTGGGGCAACGAACACCGGGGAGCTGTTTTTT.

This clone was seen only a few times. Sequence at one end of the junction differs from germline and may be a read error. The chain combines TRBV7-7 with TRBJ2-2, with D possibly matching TRBD2 (6 bases). The CDR3 is made up of 13 amino acids. CDR1 and CDR2 (germline): SSHAT, FNYEAQ (reference sequence). The CDR3 protein is CASSPRSGGELFF. The CDR3 bases are TGTGCTAGCAGCCCCCGTAGCGGCGGGGAGCTGTTTTTT.

This clone has just a few counts. The genes are TRBV4-2 and TRBJ1-5; the D gene is possibly TRBD1 (5 bases). The CDR3 spans 18 residues. Germline loops: CDR1 LGHNA, CDR2 YNFKEQ. The V gene lost 0 bases and the J gene lost 2 bases, with 17 bases spanning the gap. The CDR3 nucleotides read TGTGCCAGCAGCCAAGAGGGGAGGGACCCTTATCGCAATCAGCCCCAGCATTTT. This gives the protein CASSQEGRDPYRNQPQHF.

V and J are TRBV11-2 and TRBJ2-5; 10 positions match TRBD2. V was clipped by 3 bases and J by 5 bases; unmatched bases: 6. The CDR3 is made up of 15 amino acids. From germline, CDR1 is SGHAT and CDR2 FQNNGV. DNA of the CDR3: TGTGCCAGCAGCTTTGGTAGCGGGAGGACGGAGACCCAGTACTTC. Translation: CASSFGSGRTETQYF.

This clone was found a few times. The chain joins TRBV9 to TRBJ2-2, with 9 bases identical to TRBD2. Germline V CDR1 and CDR2: SGDLS, YYNGEE. The CDR3 loop spans 16 amino acids. V was pared by 1 base and J by 6 bases, with 7 bases of the junction left unmatched. The CDR3 bases are TGTGCCAGCAGCGTACGGGGCGGGAGGGCCGCCGGGGAGCTGTTTTTT. This translates into CASSVRGGRAAGELFF.

The chain employs TRBV5-1 and TRBJ2-7; possibly TRBD2 for D (5 bases). Germline CDR1 and CDR2: SGHRS and YFSETQ. With 2 bases removed from V and 2 bases from J, the gap between germline ends came to 8 bases. The CDR3 is 13 residues long. The CDR3 DNA reads TGCGCCAGCAGCTTCGCCGGGACCTACGAGCAGTACTTC. Translated, it gives CASSFAGTYEQYF. Full variable domain (remainder filled in from reference TRBV5-1 and TRBJ2-7): KAGVTQTPRYLIKTRGQQVTLSCSPISGHRSVSWYQQTPGQGLQFLFEYFSETQRNKGNFPGRFSGRQFSNSRSEMNVSTLELGDSALYLCASSFAGTYEQYFGPGTRLTVT.

Details on this clone: The same CDR3 arises from other DNA sequences in this sample as well. The genes are TRBV7-2 and TRBJ2-3; D is uncertain. Trimming removed 2 bases from V and 5 bases from J, with 5 bases in between. The CDR3 is made up of 12 amino acids. Germline values: CDR1 SGHTA, CDR2 FQGNSA. CDR3 region: CASSLLRDTQYF. As DNA, the CDR3 is TGTGCCAGCAGCTTACTCCGAGATACGCAGTATTTT.

The table lists this clone with a few counts. V gene TRBV5-4 combines with J gene TRBJ2-3; the match to TRBD2 covers 9 bases. Germline V gives CDR1 SGHNT, CDR2 YYREEE (reference sequence). The J segment lost 6 bases and the V segment lost 4 bases, leaving 6 bases of the junction unmatched. CDR3 length: 14 residues. The CDR3: CASSNSGSGDTQYF. CDR3 sequence (DNA): TGTGCCAGCAGCAATAGCGGGAGCGGCGATACGCAGTATTTT.

The table lists this clone with a few counts. The chain combines TRBV7-2 with TRBJ2-7; D not certain. The CDR3 sequence is 14 residues long. Germline V CDR1 and CDR2: SGHTA, FQGNSA. V was clipped by 5 bases and J by 2 bases, with 13 bases between them. DNA of the CDR3: TGTGCCAGCAGCCCCTCGGTCGGAGCCTACGAGCAGTACTTC. It is translated as CASSPSVGAYEQYF.

The V and J genes are TRBV29-1 and TRBJ2-2; D not resolved. The CDR3 is 11 amino acids. Per the germline V gene, CDR1 is SQVTM and CDR2 is ANQGSEA. V dropped 6 bases and J dropped 3 bases, with 5 bases sitting between them. The CDR3 sequence: CSVVYTGELFF. CDR3 DNA: TGCAGCGTAGTCTACACCGGGGAGCTGTTTTTT.

This chain uses TRBV28 with TRBJ2-3, with TRBD2 matching over 10 bases. The V segment lost 3 bases and the J segment 4 bases; nucleotides outside the gene matches: 4. Germline CDR1 is MDHEN and CDR2 is SYDVKM. CDR3 size: 15 residues. CDR3 coding DNA: TGTGCCAGCAGTTTGGCTAGCGGGAGCGCAGATACGCAGTATTTT. Its translation: CASSLASGSADTQYF.

There are a few counts of this clone. The gene calls are TRBV13 and TRBJ2-2, with 13 bases identical to TRBD2. The CDR3 consists of 17 residues. V lost 4 bases, J lost 3 bases, and 5 bases stayed unmatched. CDR1 is PRHDT and CDR2 is FYEKMQ in the germline V gene (reference sequence). CDR3 DNA: TGTGCCAGCAGCTCACTAGCGGGAGGGCAGTACACCGGGGAGCTGTTTTTT. Amino acids: CASSSLAGGQYTGELFF.

CDR3 sequence: CASSPSGGDNYEQYF. DNA for the CDR3: TGTGCCAGCAGCCCTAGTGGGGGGGACAACTACGAGCAGTACTTC. V and J are TRBV7-9 and TRBJ2-7, with D perhaps matching TRBD2 (7 bases). Trimming stripped 5 bases from V and 3 bases from J, with 17 bases between. The CDR3 contains 15 residues. CDR1 is SEHNR and CDR2 is FQNEAQ in the germline V gene (reference sequence). The variable domain in full, completed from reference TRBV7-9 and TRBJ2-7, reads DTGVSQNPRHKITKRGQNVTFRCDPISEHNRLYWYRQTLGQGPEFLTYFQNEAQLEKSRLLSDRFSAERPKGSFSTLEIQRTEQGDSAMYLCASSPSGGDNYEQYFGPGTRLTVT.

This clone came up a few times. The V gene is TRBV4-3, the J gene TRBJ2-7, with 9 bases matching TRBD2. Germline CDR1 and CDR2: LGHNA and YSLEER. The CDR3 covers 15 residues. The V segment lost 2 bases and the J segment 3 bases; nucleotides outside the gene matches: 5. The CDR3 loop reads CASSQIAGESYEQYF. CDR3 bases: TGCGCCAGCAGCCAAATAGCGGGAGAAAGCTACGAGCAGTACTTC.

This sequence joins TRBV9 and TRBJ2-5; possibly TRBD2 for D (6 bases). The germline V and J ends were trimmed by 0 bases and 7 bases, with 16 bases remaining between them. The CDR3 extends over 15 amino acids. The germline CDR1 and CDR2 sequences are SGDLS and YYNGEE. The CDR3 sequence is CASSVEIGSGGTQYF. The DNA for the CDR3 is TGTGCCAGCAGCGTAGAGATCGGGAGCGGAGGGACCCAGTACTTC.

This clone appeared a few times. This chain uses TRBV7-2 with TRBJ2-3; a weak D match, TRBD2 (6 bases). CDR3 length equals 16 residues. Per the germline V gene, CDR1 is SGHTA and CDR2 is FQGNSA. V was pared by 2 bases and J by 0 bases, with 12 bases between. The CDR3 here is CASSLSGTPSTDTQYF. The CDR3 DNA reads TGTGCCAGCAGCTTATCCGGGACTCCTAGCACAGATACGCAGTATTTT.

This clone was recorded a few times. The V gene is TRBV5-1, the J gene TRBJ1-1; a possible D gene is TRBD1 (5 bases). V lost 4 bases and J lost 1, with 11 bases in between. Germline CDR1 reads SGHRS; CDR2 reads YFSETQ. This CDR3 comprises 14 residues. The CDR3 DNA reads as TGCGCCAGCAGCACCCGACAGACGAACACTGAAGCTTTCTTT. Protein: CASSTRQTNTEAFF. The full variable domain, its missing parts supplied by reference TRBV5-1 and TRBJ1-1, is KAGVTQTPRYLIKTRGQQVTLSCSPISGHRSVSWYQQTPGQGLQFLFEYFSETQRNKGNFPGRFSGRQFSNSRSEMNVSTLELGDSALYLCASSTRQTNTEAFFGQGTRLTVV.

Notes on this clone: A read error is possible here, since a much larger clone lies one base away. The chain links TRBV11-2 to TRBJ2-1, with TRBD1 matching over 7 bases. After removal of 5 bases from V and 4 bases from J, the junction contained 2 bases not matched to a gene. CDR1 and CDR2 (germline): SGHAT, FQNNGV. The CDR3 sequence is 13 residues long. This CDR3 is CASSRDRYNEQFF. The CDR3 DNA follows: TGTGCCAGCAGCCGGGACAGATACAATGAGCAGTTCTTC.

The chain has TRBV11-2 and TRBJ2-2, with 8 positions matching TRBD1. The CDR3 spans 15 residues. The J segment lost 5 bases and the V segment lost 5 bases, leaving 7 bases of the junction unmatched. Germline CDR1 reads SGHAT; CDR2 reads FQNNGV. This chain's CDR3 is CASSRRTGRTGELFF. The CDR3 DNA follows: TGTGCCAGCAGCAGACGGACAGGGAGGACCGGGGAGCTGTTTTTT.

In its sample, this clone was seen a few times. The chain has TRBV7-2 and TRBJ1-1; 7 positions agree with TRBD1. The CDR3 contains 14 residues. Germline V CDR1 and CDR2: SGHTA, FQGNSA. Unmatched junction bases numbered 7, after V lost 5 bases and J lost 4 bases. The CDR3 region is CASSPTGRSTEAFF. CDR3 DNA: TGTGCCAGCAGCCCGACAGGGAGGAGCACTGAAGCTTTCTTT.

The V call is TRBV5-4, the J call TRBJ1-5; D may be TRBD1 (6 bases). Trimming stripped 4 bases from V and 8 bases from J, with 19 bases between. The CDR3 consists of 15 residues. Germline assignment: CDR1 SGHNT and CDR2 YYREEE (reference sequence). The CDR3 sequence is CASSLTRRGEKPQHF. The CDR3 region has the DNA TGTGCCAGCAGCCTGACCAGGAGGGGGGAGAAGCCCCAGCATTTT. The full variable domain, in which reference TRBV5-4 and TRBJ1-5 provide the parts outside the CDR3, is ETGVTQSPTHLIKTRGQQVTLRCSSQSGHNTVSWYQQALGQGPQFIFQYYREEENGRGNFPPRFSGLQFPNYSSELNVNALELDDSALYLCASSLTRRGEKPQHFGDGTRLSIL.

This clone turned up a few times. This chain connects TRBV7-8 to TRBJ1-1, with TRBD1 as a possible D gene (6 bases). V lost 5 bases and J 7 bases, leaving 11 bases between the germline ends. The CDR3 totals 12 residues. CDR1 SGHVS and CDR2 FQNEAQ come from the germline V gene. CDR3 region: CASSQYRDEAFF. CDR3 DNA: TGTGCCAGCAGCCAATACAGGGATGAAGCTTTCTTT.

This clone has more than one count but fewer than ten. This sample also contains other DNA sequences that code for the same CDR3. The chain links TRBV13 to TRBJ1-1; possible D gene TRBD1, 5 bases. Trimming stripped 6 bases from V and 5 bases from J, with 13 bases between. This CDR3 contains 13 residues. Germline assignment: CDR1 PRHDT and CDR2 FYEKMQ (reference sequence). The CDR3: CASRGPKRTEAFF. Here the CDR3 DNA reads TGTGCCAGCAGGGGACCAAAGAGAACTGAAGCTTTCTTT.

The J gene is TRBJ2-1, the V gene TRBV19; 9 bases agree with TRBD2. The germline CDR1 and CDR2 sequences are LNHDA and SQIVND (reference sequence). The V and J ends lost 4 bases and 5 bases, in that order; junction bases with no gene match: 6. The CDR3 extends over 15 amino acids. The CDR3 loop is CASSSGRAAHNEQFF. CDR3 sequence (DNA): TGTGCCAGTAGTAGCGGGAGGGCCGCCCACAATGAGCAGTTCTTC.